This T cell receptor beta chain was obtained from a study of radiation and T cells in renal cell carcinoma. Time point denoted: blood 2 weeks post-SBRT. The treatment is: 15 Gy SBRT to primary tumor, nephrectomy 4 weeks later. The table came from immunoSEQ multiplex PCR; TCRdb's copy has only in-frame clones and leaves some out. The sample has roughly 120,000 clones; approximately 75% are singletons. This clone was observed a few times. The CDR3 loop spans 13 amino acids. From germline, CDR1 is SEHNR and CDR2 FQNEAQ (reference sequence). V lost 0 bases and J 7 bases, leaving 9 bases between the germline ends.

This sequence was found in a woman in her sixties with renal cell carcinoma. The V call is TRBV7-9, the J call TRBJ1-2; possible D gene TRBD1, 5 bases. This specimen was blood, taken from a patient whose treatment included radiotherapy and nephrectomy. The CDR3: CASSLAGDGGYTF. In nucleotides, the CDR3 is TGTGCCAGCAGCTTAGCAGGGGACGGTGGCTACACCTTC.